What follows is one TCR beta chain and its context. The record originates from a study of blood T cell repertoires in COVID-19. Trimming removed 0 bases at V and 5 bases at J, with 13 bases between. The CDR3 is 15 amino acids. Germline CDR1 is MGHRA and CDR2 is YSYEKL. In the authors' workflow: Estimation of nucleated cell counts was performed using reference gene primer amplification. Sequenced by immunoSEQ multiplex PCR; TCRdb stores in-frame clones only, minus some. The V and J calls and clone size come from that table; D and trimming were worked out from the DNA. The data hold about 52,000 clones, with roughly 84% observed a single time.

This chain joins TRBV4-1 and TRBJ2-5; D may be TRBD1 (6 bases). Sequenced: peripheral blood. The sequence was obtained from a human donor with active COVID-19. The donor label of this sample is uncertain. The CDR3 region has the DNA TGCGCCAGCAGCCAAGAAGCCAGTAGGGGGGAGACCCAGTACTTC. Protein sequence: CASSQEASRGETQYF.